Each of the 5 T cell receptor beta chains below was sequenced from the same sample in a study of blood T cell repertoires in COVID-19. Method: immunoSEQ multiplex PCR; TCRdb's copy keeps in-frame clones and lacks some. The data show under 95,000 clones, over 75% seen once. The sample taken for sequencing was peripheral blood. The receptors originated from a woman in her 70s with acute or convalescent COVID-19.

The chain employs TRBV20-1 and TRBJ2-5; D may be TRBD2 (7 bases). This CDR3 spans 13 amino acids. With 3 bases removed from V and 4 bases from J, the gap between germline ends came to 12 bases. Germline CDR1 and CDR2: DFQATT and SNEGSKA (reference sequence). Here the CDR3 reads CSASLRGAETQYF. CDR3 nucleotide sequence: TGCAGTGCTAGTTTACGGGGGGCAGAGACCCAGTACTTC.

The V call is TRBV15, the J call TRBJ1-5, with D unclear. The germline gives CDR1 LNHNV, CDR2 YYDKDF (reference sequence). The CDR3 sequence is 15 residues long. The V end was cut by 1 base, the J end by 7 bases, with 14 bases between. CDR3 in DNA: TGTGCCACCAGCAGAGGCGACATGAGCTGGCAGCCCCAGCATTTT. Its protein product is CATSRGDMSWQPQHF.

The chain joins TRBV2 to TRBJ1-5; no reliable D call. The CDR3 runs 15 residues. The germline V gene has CDR1 SNHLY and CDR2 FYNNEI. V was pared by 3 bases and J by 0 bases, with 9 bases between. CDR3 amino acids: CASSELGSSNQPQHF. The DNA for the CDR3 is TGTGCCAGCAGTGAGTTGGGCAGTAGCAATCAGCCCCAGCATTTT.

This chain joins TRBV15 and TRBJ2-1; no clear D. The CDR3 length is 16 residues. Germline CDR1 LNHNV, CDR2 YYDKDF (reference sequence). With 1 base removed from V and 0 bases from J, the gap between germline ends came to 10 bases. CDR3 nucleotides: TGTGCCACCAGCAGAGGTCGACAAAGCTCCTACAATGAGCAGTTCTTC. This translates into CATSRGRQSSYNEQFF.

As to this clone: The junction differs from germline at one of its ends, possibly a read error. This chain links TRBV7-7 with TRBJ1-1, with TRBD1 as a possible D gene (5 bases). Looked up from germline, CDR1 is SSHAT and CDR2 is FNYEAQ (reference sequence). This CDR3 has 13 amino acids. The CDR3 nucleotides are TGTGCTAGCAGCGAGACAGTGAACACTGAAGCTTTCTTT. Translating gives CASSETVNTEAFF.